Described below is a single T cell receptor beta chain sequence and its context. These data belong to a study of blood T cell repertoires in COVID-19. The overall study: There were acute and convalescent COVID-19 samples, and they came from the United States, Italy and Spain. PBMCs, B-cell-depleted T cells, or T cells were the source of the cDNA or gDNA that made up the material.

Study processing details: Reference gene primer amplification in the assay estimated nucleated cell counts. Method: immunoSEQ multiplex PCR; TCRdb's copy keeps in-frame clones and lacks some. For V, J and clone size, that table is used; D and trimming come from the DNA. In the table there are some 95,000 clones, approximately 86% of which are singletons. Germline CDR1 is KGHSH and CDR2 is LQKENI. Trimming pared 0 bases from V and 0 bases from J, leaving 6 bases between. This CDR3 is 16 amino acids long. The receptor was derived from a man older than 75 with active or convalescent COVID-19. The chain combines TRBV18 with TRBJ2-6; D uncertain. The sequenced material came from peripheral blood. CDR3 protein: CASSPPTVSGANVLTF. The CDR3 bases are TGTGCCAGCTCACCACCAACAGTCTCTGGGGCCAACGTCCTGACTTTC.